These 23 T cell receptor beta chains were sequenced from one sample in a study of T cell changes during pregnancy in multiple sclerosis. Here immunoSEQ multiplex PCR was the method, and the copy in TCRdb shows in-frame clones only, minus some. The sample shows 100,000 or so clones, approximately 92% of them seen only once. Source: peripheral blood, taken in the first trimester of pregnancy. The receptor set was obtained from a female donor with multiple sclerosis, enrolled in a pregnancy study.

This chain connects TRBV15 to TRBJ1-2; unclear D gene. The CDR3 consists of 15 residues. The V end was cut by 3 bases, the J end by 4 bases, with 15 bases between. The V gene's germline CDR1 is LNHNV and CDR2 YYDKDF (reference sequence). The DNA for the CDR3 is TGTGCCACCAGCAGCACCCGGCAGGCTGTCTATGGCTACACCTTC. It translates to CATSSTRQAVYGYTF.

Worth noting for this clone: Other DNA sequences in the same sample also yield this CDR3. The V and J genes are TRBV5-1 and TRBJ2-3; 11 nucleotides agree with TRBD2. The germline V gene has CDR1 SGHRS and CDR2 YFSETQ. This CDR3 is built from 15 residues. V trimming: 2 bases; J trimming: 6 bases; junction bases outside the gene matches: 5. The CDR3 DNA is TGCGCCAGCAGCTTCCGACTAGCGGGGTGGGATACGCAGTATTTT. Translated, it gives CASSFRLAGWDTQYF.

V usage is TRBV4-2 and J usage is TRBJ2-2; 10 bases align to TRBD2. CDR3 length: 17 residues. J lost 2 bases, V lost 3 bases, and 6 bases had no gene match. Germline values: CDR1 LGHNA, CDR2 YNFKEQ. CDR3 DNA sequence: TGTGCCAGCAGCCAGTCCCCTAGCGGGGGTAACACCGGGGAGCTGTTTTTT. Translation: CASSQSPSGGNTGELFF.

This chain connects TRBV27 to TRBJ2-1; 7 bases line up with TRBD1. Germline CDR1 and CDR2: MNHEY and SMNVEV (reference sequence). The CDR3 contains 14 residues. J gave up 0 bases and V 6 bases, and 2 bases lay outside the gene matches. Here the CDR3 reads CASRTGRSYNEQFF. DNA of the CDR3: TGTGCCAGCAGGACAGGGCGCTCCTACAATGAGCAGTTCTTC.

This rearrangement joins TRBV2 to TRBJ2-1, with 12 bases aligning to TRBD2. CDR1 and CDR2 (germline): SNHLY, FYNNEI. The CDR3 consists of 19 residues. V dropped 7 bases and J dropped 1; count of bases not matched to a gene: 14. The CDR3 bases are TGTGCCAGCACCAATCCCCCTAGCGGGGGGGCCTCGTCCTACAATGAGCAGTTCTTC. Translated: CASTNPPSGGASSYNEQFF.

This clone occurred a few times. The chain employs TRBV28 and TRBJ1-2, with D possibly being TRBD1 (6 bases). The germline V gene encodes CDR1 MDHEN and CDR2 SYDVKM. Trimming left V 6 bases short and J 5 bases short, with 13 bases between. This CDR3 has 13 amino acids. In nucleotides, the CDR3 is TGTGCCAGCAGGTCCGGGACACCATATGGCTACACCTTC. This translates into CASRSGTPYGYTF.

CDR3 DNA sequence: TGTGCCTGGAGCGAGGGTAATTCACCCCTCCACTTT. It is translated as CAWSEGNSPLHF. This rearrangement joins TRBV30 to TRBJ1-6; D remains ambiguous. Deletions cut 3 bases from V and 6 bases from J, with 6 bases between. Germline lookup yields CDR1 GTSNPN and CDR2 SVGIG (reference sequence). This CDR3 has 12 amino acids.

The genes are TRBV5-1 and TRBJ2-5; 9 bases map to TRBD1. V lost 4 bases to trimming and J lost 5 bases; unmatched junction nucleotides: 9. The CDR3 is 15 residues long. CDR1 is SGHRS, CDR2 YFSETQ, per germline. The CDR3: CASSTGQGSRETQYF. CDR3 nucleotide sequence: TGCGCCAGCAGCACAGGACAGGGGAGCCGGGAGACCCAGTACTTC.

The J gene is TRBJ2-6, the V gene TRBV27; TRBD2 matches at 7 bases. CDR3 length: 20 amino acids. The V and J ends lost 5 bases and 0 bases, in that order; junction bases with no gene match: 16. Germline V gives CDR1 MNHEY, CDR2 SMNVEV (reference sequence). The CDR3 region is CASSTYPLASGLSGANVLTF. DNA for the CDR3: TGTGCCAGCAGTACCTACCCCTTAGCTAGCGGTCTCTCTGGGGCCAACGTCCTGACTTTC.

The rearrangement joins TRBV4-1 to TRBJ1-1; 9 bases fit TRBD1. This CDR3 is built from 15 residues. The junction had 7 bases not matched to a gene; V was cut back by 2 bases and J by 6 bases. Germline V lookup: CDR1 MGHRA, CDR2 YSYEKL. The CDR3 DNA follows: TGCGCCAGCAGCCAACAAACAGGGGGCGGGCCTGAAGCTTTCTTT. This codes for CASSQQTGGGPEAFF.

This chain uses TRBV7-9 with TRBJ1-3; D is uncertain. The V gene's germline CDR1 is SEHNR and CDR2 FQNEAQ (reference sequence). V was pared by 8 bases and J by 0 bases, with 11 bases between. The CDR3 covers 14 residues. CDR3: CASEEGFSGNTIYF. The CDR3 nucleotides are TGTGCCAGCGAAGAGGGCTTCTCTGGAAACACCATATATTTT.

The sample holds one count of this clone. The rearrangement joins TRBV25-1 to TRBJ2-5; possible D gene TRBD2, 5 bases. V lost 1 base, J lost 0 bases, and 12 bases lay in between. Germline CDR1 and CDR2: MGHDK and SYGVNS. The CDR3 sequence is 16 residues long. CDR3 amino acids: CASSEWRTLYQETQYF. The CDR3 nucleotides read TGTGCCAGCAGTGAATGGAGGACTCTGTACCAAGAGACCCAGTACTTC.

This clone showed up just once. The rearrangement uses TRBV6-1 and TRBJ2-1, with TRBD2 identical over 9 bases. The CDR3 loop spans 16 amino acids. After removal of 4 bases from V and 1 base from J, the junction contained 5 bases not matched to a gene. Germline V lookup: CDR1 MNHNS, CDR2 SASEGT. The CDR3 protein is CASSGGGAGSYNEQFF. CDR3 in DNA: TGTGCCAGCAGTGGCGGGGGGGCCGGTTCCTACAATGAGCAGTTCTTC.

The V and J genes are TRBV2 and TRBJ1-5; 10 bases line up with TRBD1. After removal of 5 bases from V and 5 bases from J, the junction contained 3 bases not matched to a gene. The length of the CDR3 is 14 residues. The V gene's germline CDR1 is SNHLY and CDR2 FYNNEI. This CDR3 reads CASSIGQGDQPQHF. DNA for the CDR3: TGTGCCAGCAGTATCGGACAGGGGGATCAGCCCCAGCATTTT.

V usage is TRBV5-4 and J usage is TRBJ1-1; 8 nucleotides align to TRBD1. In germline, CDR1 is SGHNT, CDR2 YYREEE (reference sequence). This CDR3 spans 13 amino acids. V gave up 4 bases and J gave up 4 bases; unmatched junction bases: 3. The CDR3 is CASSTTGGTEAFF. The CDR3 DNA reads TGTGCCAGCAGCACCACAGGGGGCACTGAAGCTTTCTTT.

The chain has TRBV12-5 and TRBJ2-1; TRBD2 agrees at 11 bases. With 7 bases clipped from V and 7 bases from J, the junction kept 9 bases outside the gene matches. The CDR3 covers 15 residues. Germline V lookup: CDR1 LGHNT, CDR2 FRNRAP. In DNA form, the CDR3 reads TGTGCTAGTGCCCCCGGGACTAGCGGTGGTAATGAGCAGTTCTTC. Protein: CASAPGTSGGNEQFF.

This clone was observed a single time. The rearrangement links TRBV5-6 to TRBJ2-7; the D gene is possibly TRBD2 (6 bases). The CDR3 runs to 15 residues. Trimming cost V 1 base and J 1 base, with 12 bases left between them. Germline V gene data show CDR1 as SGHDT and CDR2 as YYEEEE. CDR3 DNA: TGTGCCAGCAGCTTGTTGGGACTCAAATCCTACGAGCAGTACTTC. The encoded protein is CASSLLGLKSYEQYF.

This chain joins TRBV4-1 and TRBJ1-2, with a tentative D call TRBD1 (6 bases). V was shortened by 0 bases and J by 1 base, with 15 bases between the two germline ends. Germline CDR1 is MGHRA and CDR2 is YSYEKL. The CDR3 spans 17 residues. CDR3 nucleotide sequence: TGCGCCAGCAGCCAAGATGGTGCGGGGGCAGGTAACTATGGCTACACCTTC. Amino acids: CASSQDGAGAGNYGYTF.

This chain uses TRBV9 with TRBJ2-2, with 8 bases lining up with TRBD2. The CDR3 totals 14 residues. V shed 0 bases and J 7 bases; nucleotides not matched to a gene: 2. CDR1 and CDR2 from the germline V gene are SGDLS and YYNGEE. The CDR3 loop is CASSVATSGGELFF. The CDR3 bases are TGTGCCAGCAGCGTAGCAACTAGCGGCGGGGAGCTGTTTTTT.

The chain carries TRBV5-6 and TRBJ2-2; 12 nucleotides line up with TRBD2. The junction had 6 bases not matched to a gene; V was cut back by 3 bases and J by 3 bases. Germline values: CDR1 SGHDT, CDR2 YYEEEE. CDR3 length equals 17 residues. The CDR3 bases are TGTGCCAGCAGCTATTTGACTAGCGGGGGTTACACCGGGGAGCTGTTTTTT. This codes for CASSYLTSGGYTGELFF.

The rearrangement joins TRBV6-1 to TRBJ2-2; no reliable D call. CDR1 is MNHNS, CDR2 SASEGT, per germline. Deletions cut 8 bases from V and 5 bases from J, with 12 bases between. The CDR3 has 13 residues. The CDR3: CASPPGPTGELFF. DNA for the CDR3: TGTGCCAGCCCACCGGGTCCTACCGGGGAGCTGTTTTTT.

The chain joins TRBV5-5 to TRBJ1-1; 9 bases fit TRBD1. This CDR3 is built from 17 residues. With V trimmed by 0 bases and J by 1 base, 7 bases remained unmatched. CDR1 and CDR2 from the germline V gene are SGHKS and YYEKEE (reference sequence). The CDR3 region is CASSLETGGIGNTEAFF. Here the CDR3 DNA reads TGTGCCAGCAGCTTGGAGACAGGGGGGATTGGGAACACTGAAGCTTTCTTT.

In nucleotides, the CDR3 is TGTGCCAGCAGTGCCCACGACAGGAGCTCCTACAATGAGCAGTTCTTC. Protein sequence: CASSAHDRSSYNEQFF. This chain joins TRBV2 and TRBJ2-1; D is possibly TRBD1 (6 bases). The CDR3 is 16 residues long. Germline CDR1 is SNHLY and CDR2 is FYNNEI. V was cut by 4 bases and J by 0 bases, with 13 bases left in between.